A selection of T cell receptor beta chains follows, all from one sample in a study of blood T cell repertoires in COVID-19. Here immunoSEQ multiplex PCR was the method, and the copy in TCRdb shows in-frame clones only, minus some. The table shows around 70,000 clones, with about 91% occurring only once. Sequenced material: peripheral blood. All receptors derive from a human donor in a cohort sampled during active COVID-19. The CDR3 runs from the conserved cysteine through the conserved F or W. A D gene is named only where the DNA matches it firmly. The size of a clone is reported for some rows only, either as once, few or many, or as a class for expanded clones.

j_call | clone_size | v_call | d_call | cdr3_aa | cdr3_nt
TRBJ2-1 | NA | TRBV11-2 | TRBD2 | CASSPTLLAGREQFF | TGTGCCAGCAGCCCCACGTTACTAGCGGGGCGTGAGCAGTTCTTC
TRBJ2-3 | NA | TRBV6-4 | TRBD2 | CASSEEGLAGGAPTDTQYF | TGTGCCAGCAGTGAGGAAGGACTAGCGGGGGGTGCCCCCACAGATACGCAGTATTTT
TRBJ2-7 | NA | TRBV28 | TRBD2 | CASSSPTSGTYEQYF | TGTGCCAGCAGTTCCCCGACTAGCGGGACCTACGAGCAGTACTTC
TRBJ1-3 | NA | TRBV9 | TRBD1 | CASSPTGDSGNTIYF | TGTGCCAGCAGCCCCACAGGGGACTCTGGAAACACCATATATTTT
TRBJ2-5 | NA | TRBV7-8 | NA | CASSQRHQETQYF | TGTGCCAGCAGTCAGCGCCACCAAGAGACCCAGTACTTC
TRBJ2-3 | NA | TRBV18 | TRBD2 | CASSPLPRTSGGITDTQYF | TGTGCCAGCTCACCACTGCCGAGGACTAGCGGGGGGATCACAGATACGCAGTATTTT
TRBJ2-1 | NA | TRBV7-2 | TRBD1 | CASSLVPGGSYNEQFF | TGTGCCAGCAGCTTAGTACCAGGGGGCTCCTACAATGAGCAGTTCTTC
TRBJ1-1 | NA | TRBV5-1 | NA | CASSLSLNTEAFF | TGCGCCAGCAGCTTATCATTGAACACTGAAGCTTTCTTT
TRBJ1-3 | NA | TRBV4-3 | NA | CASGTGDGNTIYF | TGCGCCAGTGGGACTGGAGATGGAAACACCATATATTTT
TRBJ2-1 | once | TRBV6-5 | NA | CASTVGRGPLWEQFF | TGTGCCAGCACAGTAGGGCGGGGGCCACTTTGGGAGCAGTTCTTC
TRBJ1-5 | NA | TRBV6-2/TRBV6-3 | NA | CASSSGTQFNSNQPQHF | TGTGCCAGCAGCTCCGGGACACAATTCAATAGCAATCAGCCCCAGCATTTT
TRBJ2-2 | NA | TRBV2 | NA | CASNQRANTGELFF | TGTGCCAGCAATCAGCGGGCGAACACCGGGGAGCTGTTTTTT
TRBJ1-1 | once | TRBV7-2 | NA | CASSFNRNTEAFF | TGTGCCAGCAGCTTTAACAGGAACACTGAAGCTTTCTTT
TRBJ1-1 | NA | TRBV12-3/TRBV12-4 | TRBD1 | CASSLGQGAEAFF | TGTGCCAGCAGTTTGGGACAGGGAGCTGAAGCTTTCTTT
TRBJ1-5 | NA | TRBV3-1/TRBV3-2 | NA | CASSQARSQPQHF | TGTGCCAGCAGCCAAGCGAGGAGTCAGCCCCAGCATTTT
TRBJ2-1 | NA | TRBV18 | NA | CASSPTESSYNEQFF | TGTGCCAGCTCACCAACAGAGAGCTCCTACAATGAGCAGTTCTTC
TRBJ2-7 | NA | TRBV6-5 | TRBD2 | CASSPRIAGGYEQYF | TGTGCCAGCAGTCCCCGGATAGCGGGGGGCTACGAGCAGTACTTC
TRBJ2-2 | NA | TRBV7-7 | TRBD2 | CASSSSSGGTGELFF | TGTGCTAGCAGCTCCTCCAGCGGGGGCACCGGGGAGCTGTTTTTT
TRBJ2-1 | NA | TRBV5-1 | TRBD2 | CASSLAPGLGDNEQFF | TGCGCCAGCAGCTTGGCCCCGGGACTAGGGGACAATGAGCAGTTCTTC
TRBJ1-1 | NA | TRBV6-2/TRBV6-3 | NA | CASSRGPSTEAFF | TGTGCCAGCAGCCGCGGGCCGAGCACTGAAGCTTTCTTT
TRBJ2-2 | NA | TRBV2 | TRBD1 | CASNHRGTNTGELFF | TGTGCCAGCAACCACAGGGGTACGAACACCGGGGAGCTGTTTTTT
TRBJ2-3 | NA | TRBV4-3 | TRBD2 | CASSQRTSGGGTDTQYF | TGCGCCAGCAGCCAGCGGACTAGCGGGGGGGGCACAGATACGCAGTATTTT
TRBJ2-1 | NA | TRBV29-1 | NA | CSVGPDSGSYNEQFF | TGCAGCGTTGGACCGGACAGCGGTTCCTACAATGAGCAGTTCTTC
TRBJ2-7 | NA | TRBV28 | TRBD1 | CASSSGQGTYEQYF | TGTGCCAGCAGTTCTGGACAGGGGACCTACGAGCAGTACTTC
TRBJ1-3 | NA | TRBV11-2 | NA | CASSQTGGSDTIYF | TGTGCCAGCAGCCAAACCGGAGGGAGTGACACCATATATTTT
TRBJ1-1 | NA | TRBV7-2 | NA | CASSLLRQRNTEAFF | TGTGCCAGCAGCTTACTAAGACAGAGGAACACTGAAGCTTTCTTT
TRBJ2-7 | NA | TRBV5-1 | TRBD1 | CASSLAAGGYEQYF | TGCGCCAGCAGCTTGGCCGCAGGGGGCTACGAGCAGTACTTC
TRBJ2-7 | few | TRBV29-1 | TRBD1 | CSVRQGAYEQYF | TGCAGCGTTCGACAGGGCGCCTACGAGCAGTACTTC
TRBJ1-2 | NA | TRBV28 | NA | CASSLEQGPSRGGYTF | TGTGCCAGCAGTTTAGAACAGGGACCATCTCGCGGTGGCTACACCTTC
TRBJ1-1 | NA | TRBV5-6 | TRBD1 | CASSLGPEGAPAFF | TGTGCCAGCAGCTTGGGCCCCGAGGGGGCGCCAGCTTTCTTT
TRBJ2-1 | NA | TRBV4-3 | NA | CASSQAAGSYNEQFF | TGCGCCAGCAGCCAAGCGGCGGGCTCCTACAATGAGCAGTTCTTC
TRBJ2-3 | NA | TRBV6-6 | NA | CASSGGSTDTQYF | TGTGCCAGCTCGGGCGGGAGCACAGATACGCAGTATTTT
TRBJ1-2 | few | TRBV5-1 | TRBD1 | CASSLGQGDPHTF | TGCGCCAGCAGCTTGGGACAGGGGGACCCCCACACCTTC
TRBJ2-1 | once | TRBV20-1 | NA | CSASYAFNEQFF | TGCAGTGCTAGTTATGCGTTCAATGAGCAGTTCTTC
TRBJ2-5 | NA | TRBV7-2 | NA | CASSLELGGAETQYF | TGTGCCAGCAGCTTAGAGCTAGGGGGAGCGGAGACCCAGTACTTC
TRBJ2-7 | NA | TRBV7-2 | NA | CASSLGGGSDEQYF | TGTGCCAGCAGCTTGGGCGGGGGCAGCGACGAGCAGTACTTC
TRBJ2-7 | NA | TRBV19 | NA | CASSIAGSPYEQYF | TGTGCCAGTAGTATAGCGGGGAGCCCCTACGAGCAGTACTTC
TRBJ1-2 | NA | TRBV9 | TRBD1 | CASSAGTGGVGYTF | TGTGCCAGCAGCGCCGGGACAGGGGGCGTTGGCTACACCTTC
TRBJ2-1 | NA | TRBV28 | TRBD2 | CASTPRGLAGGNGYNEQFF | TGTGCCAGCACTCCACGGGGGCTAGCGGGAGGGAATGGCTACAATGAGCAGTTCTTC
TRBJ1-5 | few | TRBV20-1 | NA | CSASSGDEGNQPQHF | TGCAGTGCTAGTTCCGGGGATGAGGGCAATCAGCCCCAGCATTTT
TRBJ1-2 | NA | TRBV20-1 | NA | CSASTAEGTF | TGCAGTGCTAGCACGGCCGAGGGAACCTTC
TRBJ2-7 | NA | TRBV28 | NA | CASSSIGTRSSYEQYF | TGTGCCAGCAGCTCGATCGGGACAAGGAGCTCCTACGAGCAGTACTTC
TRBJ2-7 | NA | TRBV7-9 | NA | CASSLVDTYEQYF | TGTGCCAGCAGCTTAGTAGATACCTACGAGCAGTACTTC
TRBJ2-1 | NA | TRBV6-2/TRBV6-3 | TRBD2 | CASSSRLAVYNEQFF | TGTGCCAGCAGTTCCAGACTAGCGGTCTACAATGAGCAGTTCTTC
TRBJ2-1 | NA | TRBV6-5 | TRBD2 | CASSPERGSEQFF | TGTGCCAGCAGTCCCGAGCGGGGCAGCGAACAGTTCTTC
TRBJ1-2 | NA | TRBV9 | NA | CASSHPRGGQLTFLGYGYTF | TGTGCCAGCAGCCACCCCCGGGGAGGGCAGCTCACCTTTCTAGGCTATGGCTACACCTTC
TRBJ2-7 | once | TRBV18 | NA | CASSRSGDSYEQYF | TGTGCCAGCTCACGATCAGGGGACTCCTACGAGCAGTACTTC
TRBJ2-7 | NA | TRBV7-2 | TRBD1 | CASSLDRYFSGTGIFEQYF | TGTGCCAGCAGCTTAGACCGCTACTTCTCCGGGACAGGGATCTTCGAGCAGTACTTC
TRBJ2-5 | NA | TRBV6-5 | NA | CASRRTEQETQYF | TGTGCCAGCAGACGAACAGAGCAAGAGACCCAGTACTTC
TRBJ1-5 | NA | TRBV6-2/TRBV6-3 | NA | CASSYVYSGQPQHF | TGTGCCAGCAGTTATGTCTATTCAGGTCAGCCCCAGCATTTT
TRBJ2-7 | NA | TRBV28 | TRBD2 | CASSITSGSDEQYF | TGTGCCAGCAGTATAACTAGCGGGAGCGACGAGCAGTACTTC
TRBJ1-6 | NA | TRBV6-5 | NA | CASSQTTGPPSPLHF | TGTGCCAGCAGTCAGACGACAGGCCCGCCTTCACCCCTCCACTTT
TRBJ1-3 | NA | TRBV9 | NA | CASSVEGGGNTIYF | TGTGCCAGCAGCGTAGAAGGGGGAGGAAACACCATATATTTT
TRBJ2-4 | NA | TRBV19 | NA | CASSIAFQNIQYF | TGTGCCAGTAGTATAGCGTTCCAAAACATTCAGTACTTC
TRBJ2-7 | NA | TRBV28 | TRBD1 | CASSLLAGGDEQYF | TGTGCCAGCAGTTTATTAGCAGGGGGCGACGAGCAGTACTTC